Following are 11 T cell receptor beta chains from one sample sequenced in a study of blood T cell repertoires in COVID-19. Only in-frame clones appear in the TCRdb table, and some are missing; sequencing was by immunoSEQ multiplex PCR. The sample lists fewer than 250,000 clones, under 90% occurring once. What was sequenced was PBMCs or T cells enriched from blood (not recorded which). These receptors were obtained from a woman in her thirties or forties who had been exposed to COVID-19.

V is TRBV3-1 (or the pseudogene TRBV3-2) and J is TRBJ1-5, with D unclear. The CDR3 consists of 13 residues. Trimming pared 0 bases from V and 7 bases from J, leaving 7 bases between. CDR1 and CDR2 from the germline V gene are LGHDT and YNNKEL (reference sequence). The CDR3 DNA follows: TGTGCCAGCAGCCAAGATTACAGCCAGCCCCAGCATTTT. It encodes CASSQDYSQPQHF.

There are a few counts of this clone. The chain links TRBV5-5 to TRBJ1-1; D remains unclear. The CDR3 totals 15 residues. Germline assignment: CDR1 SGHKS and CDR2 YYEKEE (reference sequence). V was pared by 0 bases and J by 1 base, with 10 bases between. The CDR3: CASSLGQAGNTEAFF. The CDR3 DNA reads TGTGCCAGCAGCTTGGGGCAGGCGGGGAACACTGAAGCTTTCTTT.

CDR3 coding DNA: TGTGCCAGCAGGCCTCCCACCCCGGAGGCTAATGAAAAACTGTTTTTT. This gives the protein CASRPPTPEANEKLFF. The chain recombines TRBV21-1 with TRBJ1-4. TRBV21-1 corresponds to a pseudogene. This CDR3 has 16 residues.

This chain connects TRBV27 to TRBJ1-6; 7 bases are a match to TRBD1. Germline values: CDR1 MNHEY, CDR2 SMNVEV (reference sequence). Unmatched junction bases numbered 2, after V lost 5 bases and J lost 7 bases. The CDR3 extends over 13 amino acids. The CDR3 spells CASSVTGNSPLHF. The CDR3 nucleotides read TGTGCCAGCAGTGTGACAGGGAATTCACCCCTCCACTTT.

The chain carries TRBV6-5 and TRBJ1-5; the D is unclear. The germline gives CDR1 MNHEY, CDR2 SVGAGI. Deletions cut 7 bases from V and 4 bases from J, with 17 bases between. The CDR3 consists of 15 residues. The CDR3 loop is CASTQSGSWNQPQHF. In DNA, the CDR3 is TGTGCCAGCACCCAATCGGGGAGTTGGAATCAGCCCCAGCATTTT.

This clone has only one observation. The CDR3 DNA is TGTGCCAGCAGGACGGCTGGGGAGCCAGATACGCAGTATTTT. Protein sequence: CASRTAGEPDTQYF. V and J are TRBV6-1 and TRBJ2-3, with TRBD2 as a possible D gene (5 bases). The CDR3 is 14 amino acids. V lost 6 bases to trimming and J lost 4 bases, with 14 bases between them. Looked up from germline, CDR1 is MNHNS and CDR2 is SASEGT.

The CDR3 DNA is TGTGCCAGCAATCCAGTAGCCAGCTCCTACGAGCAGTACTTC. Residues: CASNPVASSYEQYF. This chain links TRBV6-5 with TRBJ2-7, with D unclear. Germline V gives CDR1 MNHEY, CDR2 SVGAGI. The CDR3 has 14 amino acids. V lost 7 bases, J lost 0 bases, and 13 bases lay in between.

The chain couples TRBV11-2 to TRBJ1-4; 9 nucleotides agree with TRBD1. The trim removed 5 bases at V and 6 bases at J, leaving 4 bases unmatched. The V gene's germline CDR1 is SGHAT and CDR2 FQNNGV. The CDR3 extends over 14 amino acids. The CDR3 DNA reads TGTGCCAGCAGCCTGGGGACAGGGTATGAAAAACTGTTTTTT. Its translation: CASSLGTGYEKLFF.

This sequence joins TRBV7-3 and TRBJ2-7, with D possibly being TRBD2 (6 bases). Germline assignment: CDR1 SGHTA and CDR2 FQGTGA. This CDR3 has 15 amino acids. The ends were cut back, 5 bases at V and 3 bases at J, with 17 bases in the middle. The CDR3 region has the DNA TGTGCCAGCAGCCCCCGGACTACTTCGGACTACGAGCAGTACTTC. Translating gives CASSPRTTSDYEQYF.

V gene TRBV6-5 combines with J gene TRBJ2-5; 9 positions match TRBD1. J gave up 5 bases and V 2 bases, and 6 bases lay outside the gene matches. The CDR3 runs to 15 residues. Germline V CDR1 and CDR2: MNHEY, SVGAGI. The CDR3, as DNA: TGTGCCAGCAGTTACGGCACAGGGGGCCGGGAGACCCAGTACTTC. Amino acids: CASSYGTGGRETQYF.

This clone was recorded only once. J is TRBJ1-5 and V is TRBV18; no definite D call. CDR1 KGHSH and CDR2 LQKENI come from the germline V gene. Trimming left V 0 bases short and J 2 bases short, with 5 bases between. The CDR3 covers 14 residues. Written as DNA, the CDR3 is TGTGCCAGCTCACCACCGTCGGGCAATCAGCCCCAGCATTTT. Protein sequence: CASSPPSGNQPQHF.